What follows are 10 T cell receptor beta chains derived from one specimen sequenced in a study of CD8 T cells in ankylosing spondylitis. A single record per CDR3 protein comes from TCRdb applying MiXCR to the 5' RACE reads. The sample consists of 130,000 to 150,000 distinct CDR3 sequences, roughly 8.3% of them appearing once. The sequenced sample was synovial fluid, either unsorted or a sorted T cell fraction (not recorded which). These receptors were collected from a male donor with ankylosing spondylitis.

This clonotype was counted at least ten times. The chain recombines TRBV6-5 with TRBJ2-7; 9 nucleotides agree with TRBD1. V lost 2 bases to trimming and J lost 3 bases; unmatched junction nucleotides: 11. The CDR3 is made up of 17 amino acids. Germline loops: CDR1 MNHEY, CDR2 SVGAGI. This CDR3 reads CASSYTYAGTGYYEQYF. The DNA for the CDR3 is TGTGCCAGCAGTTACACTTACGCCGGGACAGGGTACTACGAGCAGTACTTC.

This clonotype was detected ten times or more. The chain has TRBV20-1 and TRBJ1-2, with D maybe TRBD1 (5 bases). Germline V gene data show CDR1 as DFQATT and CDR2 as SNEGSKA (reference sequence). The V end lost 6 bases, the J end lost 6 bases, and 14 bases lay between the germline ends. The CDR3 runs 12 residues. The CDR3 loop reads CSARDGRDGYTF. In nucleotides, the CDR3 is TGCAGTGCCCGGGACGGGAGGGATGGCTACACCTTC.

This clonotype has ten or more counts. This sequence joins TRBV4-2 and TRBJ1-1; no reliable D call. The V gene's germline CDR1 is LGHNA and CDR2 YNFKEQ. The length of the CDR3 is 13 residues. The V end lost 2 bases, the J end lost 6 bases, and 10 bases lay between the germline ends. The CDR3 sequence is CASSQLLAAEAFF. DNA of the CDR3: TGTGCCAGCAGCCAACTCCTGGCCGCTGAAGCTTTCTTT.

This clonotype was seen ten or more times. The chain is built from TRBV6-1 and TRBJ2-1; 8 bases agree with TRBD1. The CDR3 contains 13 residues. The trim removed 5 bases at V and 8 bases at J, leaving 5 bases unmatched. From germline, CDR1 is MNHNS and CDR2 SASEGT. CDR3 nucleotide sequence: TGTGCCAGCAGTCGATACAGGGGGGATGAGCAGTTCTTC. Its translation: CASSRYRGDEQFF.

This clonotype was found many times. The V and J genes are TRBV4-3 and TRBJ2-1; D not certain. CDR3 length: 15 residues. Trimming took off 4 bases at V and 1 base at J, with 11 bases between the two ends. Germline V gene lookup returns CDR1 LGHNA and CDR2 YSLEER. The CDR3 DNA reads as TGCGCCAGCAGCCCCTACGTTGGATCCTACAATGAGCAGTTCTTC. Its translation is CASSPYVGSYNEQFF.

This clonotype has a handful of counts. V and J are TRBV5-1 and TRBJ2-7; tentatively, D is TRBD2 (6 bases). The length of the CDR3 is 15 residues. V was pared by 2 bases and J by 3 bases, with 15 bases between. CDR1 is SGHRS, CDR2 YFSETQ, per germline. CDR3 residues: CASSFLRGANYEQYF. CDR3 coding DNA: TGCGCCAGCAGCTTTTTGCGCGGGGCGAACTACGAGCAGTACTTC.

The V and J genes are TRBV20-1 and TRBJ2-5; a weak D match, TRBD1 (6 bases). Looked up from germline, CDR1 is DFQATT and CDR2 is SNEGSKA (reference sequence). The CDR3 covers 14 residues. V shed 7 bases and J shed 5 bases, with 20 bases lying between them. The CDR3 reads CSGLRDQGMETQYF. Written as DNA, the CDR3 is TGCAGTGGATTAAGAGATCAGGGGATGGAGACCCAGTACTTC.

This clonotype was seen repeatedly, ten times or more. The gene calls are TRBV12-3 or TRBV12-4 and TRBJ2-1; D gene uncertain. V shed 2 bases and J shed 7 bases, with 9 bases lying between them. There are 13 residues in the CDR3. For the CDR3, the DNA is TGTGCCAGCAGTTTAAATCGTTGGAATGAGCAGTTCTTC. Protein sequence: CASSLNRWNEQFF.

This clonotype came up many times. The chain uses TRBV5-1 and TRBJ2-3; tentatively, D is TRBD1 or TRBD2 (5 bases each). V lost 4 bases to trimming and J lost 0 bases, with 12 bases between them. Germline CDR1 is SGHRS and CDR2 is YFSETQ. The CDR3 spans 15 residues. The CDR3 bases are TGCGCCAGCAGCATTCAGGGAGTAAGCACAGATACGCAGTATTTT. Its translation: CASSIQGVSTDTQYF.

This clonotype has only a few counts. The chain employs TRBV28 and TRBJ1-2; D not certain. The CDR3 is 15 amino acids. V was cut by 2 bases and J by 4 bases, with 14 bases left in between. Germline loops: CDR1 MDHEN, CDR2 SYDVKM. This CDR3 reads CASSLRSRPIYGYTF. CDR3 bases: TGTGCCAGCAGTTTAAGATCCCGACCGATCTATGGCTACACCTTC.